The 14 T cell receptor beta chains in this list originate from one sample, sequenced in a study of identical twins. TCRdb called the 5' RACE reads again in MiXCR, with one record for every CDR3 protein. The sample has around 1.7 million distinct CDR3 sequences, under 35% seen once. The sample consisted of cord blood. These receptors all stem from a newborn girl in good health.

The rearrangement uses TRBV5-5 and TRBJ2-1; possible D gene TRBD2, 6 bases. Trimming took 3 bases from V and 13 from J, leaving 20 bases between them. The CDR3 contains 14 residues. CDR1 and CDR2 (germline): SGHKS, YYEKEE (reference sequence). For the CDR3, the DNA is TGTGCCAGCAGCTCGAGGACTACTCCATCAGCCCAGTTCTTC. It translates to CASSSRTTPSAQFF.

This clonotype occurred a few times. This chain links TRBV20-1 with TRBJ2-1, with 9 positions matching TRBD2. Germline-derived CDR1 and CDR2 are DFQATT and SNEGSKA (reference sequence). Trimming took 6 bases from V and 8 from J; bases not matched to a gene: 14. The CDR3 runs to 15 residues. CDR3 DNA sequence: TGCAGTGCAGGAGATAGGGGACTAGCTATCGATGAGCAGTTCTTC. It yields the protein CSAGDRGLAIDEQFF.

This clonotype was detected only a few times. This chain connects TRBV6-1 to TRBJ1-2, with no clear D. Germline V CDR1 and CDR2: MNHNS, SASEGT. V lost 5 bases and J lost 4, with 11 bases in between. The CDR3 covers 13 residues. CDR3 loop: CASSRATFYGYTF. The DNA of the CDR3 is TGTGCCAGCAGTCGGGCCACTTTCTATGGCTACACCTTC.

This clonotype was detected only once. This chain uses TRBV12-3 or TRBV12-4 with TRBJ1-1, with 9 bases lining up with TRBD1. The J segment lost 6 bases and the V segment lost 6 bases, leaving 5 bases of the junction unmatched. This CDR3 contains 13 residues. For the CDR3, the DNA is TGTGCCAGCAGACTGGGACAGGGACCTGAAGCTTTCTTT. This sequence encodes CASRLGQGPEAFF.

This clonotype was detected only a few times. The chain couples TRBV27 to TRBJ1-1; D is possibly TRBD1 (5 bases). The germline V and J ends were trimmed by 0 bases and 1 base, with 24 bases remaining between them. The CDR3 is 20 amino acids. Germline CDR1 and CDR2: MNHEY and SMNVEV (reference sequence). The CDR3, as DNA: TGTGCCAGCAGTTTATCGAAACCGGGGCAGGGCCGTCTCCCGAACACTGAAGCTTTCTTT. It specifies CASSLSKPGQGRLPNTEAFF.

This CDR3 reads CASSLARAVQRNTEAFF. CDR3 nucleotide sequence: TGTGCCAGCAGTTTAGCGCGGGCGGTTCAGCGAAACACTGAAGCTTTCTTT. V is TRBV12-3 or TRBV12-4 and J is TRBJ1-1; D gene uncertain. The CDR3 is 17 amino acids. Trimming removed 0 bases from V and 2 bases from J, with 16 bases in between.

Points on this clonotype: Its ends do not fully match the called genes, so a read error is possible. The chain has TRBV27 and TRBJ2-4, with D tentatively TRBD2 (5 bases). The assigned J gene may be wrong: the sequence end matches TRBJ2-7 better. Germline V gives CDR1 MNHEY, CDR2 SMNVEV (reference sequence). This CDR3 is built from 12 residues. The CDR3 loop is CTSSLGGYEQYF. The CDR3 DNA reads TGTACCAGCAGTTTAGGAGGCTACGAGCAGTACTTC.

A note on this clonotype: The junction and the germline gene differ at one end; a read error may be behind it. This chain uses TRBV12-3 or TRBV12-4 with TRBJ2-3; the D call may be TRBD1 or TRBD2 (5 bases each). The CDR3 runs 16 residues. The CDR3 loop is CVSSLGVNRRTDTQYF. CDR3 DNA: TGTGTCAGCAGTTTAGGGGTGAACAGGAGGACAGATACGCAGTATTTT.

This clonotype was recorded a few times. This chain joins TRBV21-1 and TRBJ2-1; the DNA was not compared with TRBD1, the D call given in the table. TRBV21-1 is given as a pseudogene. This CDR3 is built from 13 residues. CDR3 sequence reads: CASLRRGAVEQFF. CDR3 nucleotides: TGTGCCAGCCTGAGGCGAGGGGCCGTTGAGCAGTTCTTC.

This clonotype was detected only a few times. The rearrangement joins TRBV9 to TRBJ2-6; perhaps TRBD1 as D (6 bases). This CDR3 has 16 amino acids. CDR1 is SGDLS, CDR2 YYNGEE, per germline. The V and J ends lost 4 bases and 1 base respectively, with 12 bases between them. This chain's CDR3 is CASSSQGKSGANVLTF. The CDR3 DNA reads TGTGCCAGCAGCTCACAGGGAAAGTCTGGGGCCAACGTCCTGACTTTC.

The J gene is TRBJ2-1, the V gene TRBV20-1; TRBD2 agrees at 10 bases. The CDR3 covers 16 residues. J gave up 3 bases and V 3 bases, and 8 bases lay outside the gene matches. Germline values: CDR1 DFQATT, CDR2 SNEGSKA (reference sequence). CDR3 in amino acids: CSASVSGRSLYNEQFF. The CDR3, as DNA: TGCAGTGCTAGTGTTAGCGGGAGGTCCCTCTACAATGAGCAGTTCTTC.

For this clonotype: This sequence may be a read error, since a much larger clone differs from it by one base. The V and J genes are TRBV5-1 and TRBJ2-4; D possibly matches TRBD1 or TRBD2 (5 bases each). The CDR3 consists of 12 residues. Germline assignment: CDR1 SGHRS and CDR2 YFSETQ. Trimming removed 3 bases from V and 11 bases from J, with 12 bases in between. CDR3 nucleotide sequence: TGCGCCAGCAGCTCGGGGCAACACGTTCAGTACTTC. It encodes CASSSGQHVQYF.

With respect to this clonotype: Compared with germline, one end of the junction differs, possibly owing to a read error. J is TRBJ1-6 and V is TRBV20-1; D call uncertain. The CDR3 length is 15 residues. Per germline, CDR1 DFQATT and CDR2 SNEGSKA (reference sequence). The CDR3 DNA reads as TGCAGTGCTAGTCAAATCCGGGATTTTAATTCACCCCCCCACTTT. Translating it yields CSASQIRDFNSPPHF.

Only a few counts were recorded for this clonotype. The chain links TRBV10-3 to TRBJ2-5; the D gene is possibly TRBD2 (5 bases). The germline V gene encodes CDR1 ENHRY and CDR2 SYGVKD. V lost 1 base, J lost 2 bases, and 17 bases lay in between. The CDR3 extends over 17 amino acids. The CDR3 spells CAISEYGGLPSQETQYF. Here the CDR3 DNA reads TGTGCCATCAGTGAGTATGGAGGCCTACCCTCGCAAGAGACCCAGTACTTC.